These 25 T cell receptor beta chains were all obtained from the same sample, sequenced in a study of technical replicates of blood from a few donors. The table came from immunoSEQ multiplex PCR; TCRdb's copy has only in-frame clones and leaves some out. The repertoire holds more than 45,000 clones, with 91% as singletons. Sequences were obtained from PBMCs. The receptors were gathered from a human donor in good health. Some clones in this sample may be carry-over from other donors' samples.

The CDR3 coding sequence is TGCGCCAGCAGCTCCGTACGGACAGGGGGCAACACCGGGGAGCTGTTTTTT. It encodes CASSSVRTGGNTGELFF. V is TRBV5-1 and J is TRBJ2-2; TRBD1 aligns across 11 bases. Looked up from germline, CDR1 is SGHRS and CDR2 is YFSETQ. This CDR3 has 17 amino acids. V lost 3 bases to trimming and J lost 2 bases; unmatched junction nucleotides: 6.

This clone was seen just once. The chain carries TRBV11-2 and TRBJ2-7, with TRBD1 matching over 7 bases. The V gene's germline CDR1 is SGHAT and CDR2 FQNNGV. The CDR3 sequence is 15 residues long. The V gene end was trimmed by 5 bases and the J gene end by 2 bases; junction bases not matched to a gene: 9. CDR3 DNA: TGTGCCAGCAGCCCCGAACAGGGGAGAGCCTACGAGCAGTACTTC. Its protein is CASSPEQGRAYEQYF.

The chain employs TRBV7-8 and TRBJ2-1, with TRBD2 identical over 10 bases. After removal of 7 bases from V and 7 bases from J, the junction contained 10 bases not matched to a gene. This CDR3 contains 15 residues. Germline CDR1 SGHVS, CDR2 FQNEAQ. CDR3: CASTRQRGGTNEQFF. As DNA, the CDR3 is TGTGCCAGCACCCGGCAGCGGGGGGGCACGAATGAGCAGTTCTTC.

V gene TRBV19 combines with J gene TRBJ1-4; 7 bases agree with TRBD1. From germline, CDR1 is LNHDA and CDR2 SQIVND (reference sequence). Germline trimming cut 6 bases from V and 2 bases from J; bases unmatched to any gene: 3. The CDR3 has 14 amino acids. CDR3 residues: CASSSGQTNEKLFF. DNA for the CDR3: TGTGCCAGTAGCTCGGGACAGACTAATGAAAAACTGTTTTTT.

The V and J genes are TRBV7-6 and TRBJ2-7, with a weak D call TRBD1 (6 bases). Germline CDR1 is SGHVS and CDR2 is FNYEAQ. Trimming cost V 4 bases and J 4 bases, with 14 bases left between them. The CDR3 has 14 amino acids. As DNA, the CDR3 is TGTGCCAGCAGCTCACCGGGACACCCTTACGAGCAGTACTTC. Residues: CASSSPGHPYEQYF.

The chain combines TRBV7-3 with TRBJ2-1, with 16 nucleotides matching TRBD2. Germline CDR1 reads SGHTA; CDR2 reads FQGTGA. Trimming took 5 bases from V and 9 from J; bases not matched to a gene: 10. The CDR3 totals 17 residues. Written as DNA, the CDR3 is TGTGCCAGCAGCCTCACCGGGACTAGCGGGGGGGTTGGTGAGCAGTTCTTC. Residues: CASSLTGTSGGVGEQFF.

V and J are TRBV18 and TRBJ2-7; perhaps TRBD1 as D (6 bases). Deletions cut 3 bases from V and 4 bases from J, with 10 bases between. This CDR3 region has 13 residues. CDR1 and CDR2 from the germline V gene are KGHSH and LQKENI. The CDR3 region is CASSPRDTYEQYF. CDR3 in DNA: TGTGCCAGCTCACCTCGGGACACATACGAGCAGTACTTC.

This chain joins TRBV7-9 and TRBJ2-2, with a weak D call TRBD2 (7 bases). This CDR3 comprises 15 residues. Trimming shortened V by 5 bases and J by 5 bases, and 15 bases separated the two germline ends. Per the germline V gene, CDR1 is SEHNR and CDR2 is FQNEAQ (reference sequence). CDR3: CASSEGGVRTGELFF. CDR3 nucleotide sequence: TGTGCCAGCAGCGAAGGGGGGGTGAGGACCGGGGAGCTGTTTTTT.

The chain links TRBV4-1 to TRBJ2-5; possibly TRBD1 for D (6 bases). The CDR3 totals 16 residues. Per the germline V gene, CDR1 is MGHRA and CDR2 is YSYEKL. The V gene lost 0 bases and the J gene lost 0 bases, with 11 bases spanning the gap. The CDR3 DNA reads TGCGCCAGCAGCCAAGACAGGGGTACTTACCAAGAGACCCAGTACTTC. It codes for CASSQDRGTYQETQYF.

The chain employs TRBV7-6 and TRBJ2-5; 13 bases map to TRBD2. CDR1 SGHVS and CDR2 FNYEAQ come from the germline V gene. Trimming took 5 bases from V and 5 from J; bases not matched to a gene: 5. The CDR3 has 15 residues. For the CDR3, the DNA is TGTGCCAGCAGCGGCGGGACTAGCGGGGTTGAGACCCAGTACTTC. This translates into CASSGGTSGVETQYF.

The chain has TRBV13 and TRBJ2-1; 15 bases are a match to TRBD2. Germline V gene sequence: CDR1 PRHDT, CDR2 FYEKMQ (reference sequence). There are 18 residues in the CDR3. With V trimmed by 5 bases and J by 1 base, 6 bases remained unmatched. CDR3 in DNA: TGTGCCAGCAGCGGAGGACTAGCGGGGGGGTCGTCCTACAATGAGCAGTTCTTC. Protein product: CASSGGLAGGSSYNEQFF.

The chain links TRBV6-5 to TRBJ1-1, with D perhaps TRBD1 (5 bases). Germline loops: CDR1 MNHEY, CDR2 SVGAGI. Trimming shortened V by 0 bases and J by 5 bases, and 13 bases separated the two germline ends. This CDR3 has 15 amino acids. This CDR3 reads CASSYSGGEGTEAFF. CDR3 nucleotide sequence: TGTGCCAGCAGTTACTCCGGAGGGGAGGGGACTGAAGCTTTCTTT.

V gene TRBV19 combines with J gene TRBJ2-7; tentatively, D is TRBD2 (6 bases). With 3 bases removed from V and 2 bases from J, the gap between germline ends came to 11 bases. The CDR3 consists of 14 residues. Germline values: CDR1 LNHDA, CDR2 SQIVND (reference sequence). CDR3 sequence reads: CASSIVGGPYEQYF. CDR3 sequence (DNA): TGTGCCAGTAGTATCGTCGGGGGACCCTACGAGCAGTACTTC.

V is TRBV9 and J is TRBJ1-1; D uncertain. CDR1 and CDR2 (germline): SGDLS, YYNGEE. Trimming took 0 bases from V and 2 from J, leaving 14 bases between them. This CDR3 comprises 16 residues. CDR3 protein: CASSVGQALPNTEAFF. CDR3 nucleotides: TGTGCCAGCAGCGTAGGCCAGGCCCTCCCTAACACTGAAGCTTTCTTT.

V usage is TRBV7-9 and J usage is TRBJ1-2; TRBD1 aligns across 7 bases. V was pared by 1 base and J by 4 bases, with 6 bases of the junction left unmatched. The germline gives CDR1 SEHNR, CDR2 FQNEAQ (reference sequence). The CDR3 runs 15 residues. The CDR3, as DNA: TGTGCCAGCAGCTTAGACAGGGGTCTTGGCTATGGCTACACCTTC. Protein: CASSLDRGLGYGYTF.

The V call is TRBV15, the J call TRBJ2-3, with D possibly matching TRBD2 (5 bases). The CDR3 totals 15 residues. The germline V gene encodes CDR1 LNHNV and CDR2 YYDKDF (reference sequence). V lost 5 bases to trimming and J lost 3 bases, with 15 bases between them. The CDR3 coding sequence is TGTGCCACCAGCGCGGGTGGGCGAGATACAGATACGCAGTATTTT. Its translation is CATSAGGRDTDTQYF.

This chain connects TRBV10-3 to TRBJ2-3, with a tentative D call TRBD1 (6 bases). CDR1 and CDR2 (germline): ENHRY, SYGVKD. Trimming shortened V by 6 bases and J by 0 bases, and 10 bases separated the two germline ends. This CDR3 spans 14 amino acids. The CDR3 region has the DNA TGTGCCATCAGAAGACAGGCTAGCACAGATACGCAGTATTTT. It yields the protein CAIRRQASTDTQYF.

The chain combines TRBV27 with TRBJ2-5; no reliable D call. CDR3 length equals 13 residues. Trimming removed 9 bases at V and 2 bases at J, with 13 bases between. Germline lookup yields CDR1 MNHEY and CDR2 SMNVEV (reference sequence). In DNA, the CDR3 is TGTGCCAGTCAAAAGGTCGGGCAAGAGACCCAGTACTTC. Protein sequence: CASQKVGQETQYF.

This clone was picked up a small number of times. Here the CDR3 reads CASSPGRSLSGVQYF. CDR3 coding DNA: TGTGCCAGCAGCCCAGGGCGGTCCTTATCGGGGGTGCAGTACTTC. The chain uses TRBV7-8 and TRBJ2-7; TRBD2 might be the D (6 bases). The V gene lost 5 bases and the J gene lost 9 bases, with 23 bases spanning the gap. The V gene's germline CDR1 is SGHVS and CDR2 FQNEAQ. This CDR3 is 15 amino acids long.

This chain connects TRBV11-2 to TRBJ1-2; 7 bases are a match to TRBD1. The CDR3 runs to 19 residues. Germline lookup yields CDR1 SGHAT and CDR2 FQNNGV. Germline trimming cut 5 bases from V and 0 bases from J; bases unmatched to any gene: 18. CDR3 amino acids: CASSTIASAGGGSNYGYTF. The CDR3 nucleotides are TGTGCCAGCAGCACGATCGCGTCGGCAGGGGGAGGCTCTAACTATGGCTACACCTTC.

The rearrangement joins TRBV11-1 to TRBJ1-3, with TRBD1 as a possible D gene (6 bases). The CDR3 length is 14 residues. V shed 8 bases and J shed 0 bases, with 11 bases lying between them. The germline V gene has CDR1 SGHAT and CDR2 FQDESV (reference sequence). For the CDR3, the DNA is TGTGCCAGCGCTACAGGGATCTCTGGAAACACCATATATTTT. Translated, it gives CASATGISGNTIYF.

The chain recombines TRBV7-2 with TRBJ1-4; 10 bases fit TRBD1. The V gene's germline CDR1 is SGHTA and CDR2 FQGNSA. V was pared by 5 bases and J by 0 bases, with 3 bases of the junction left unmatched. The CDR3 totals 16 residues. CDR3 nucleotide sequence: TGTGCCAGCAGCCCGGGACAGGGGACAACTAATGAAAAACTGTTTTTT. Amino acids: CASSPGQGTTNEKLFF.

This chain links TRBV9 with TRBJ1-1; 10 bases are a match to TRBD1. The CDR3 covers 17 residues. Trimming took 1 base from V and 0 from J; bases not matched to a gene: 6. Germline lookup yields CDR1 SGDLS and CDR2 YYNGEE. CDR3 residues: CASSVTDRGYMNTEAFF. Here the CDR3 DNA reads TGTGCCAGCAGCGTAACGGACAGGGGGTACATGAACACTGAAGCTTTCTTT.

J is TRBJ2-5 and V is TRBV4-2, with D perhaps TRBD1 (6 bases). Trimming cost V 4 bases and J 1 base, with 13 bases left between them. Per the germline V gene, CDR1 is LGHNA and CDR2 is YNFKEQ. The CDR3 has 15 residues. CDR3 DNA sequence: TGTGCCAGCAGCCCGCGAGGGGACACCCAAGAGACCCAGTACTTC. Protein sequence: CASSPRGDTQETQYF.

The chain links TRBV7-2 to TRBJ1-3, with 9 bases that match TRBD1. The CDR3 extends over 15 amino acids. Trimming took 5 bases from V and 4 from J; bases not matched to a gene: 6. Germline loops: CDR1 SGHTA, CDR2 FQGNSA. The CDR3 coding sequence is TGTGCCAGCAGCGTAATACAGGGGGCCGGAAACACCATATATTTT. This gives the protein CASSVIQGAGNTIYF.